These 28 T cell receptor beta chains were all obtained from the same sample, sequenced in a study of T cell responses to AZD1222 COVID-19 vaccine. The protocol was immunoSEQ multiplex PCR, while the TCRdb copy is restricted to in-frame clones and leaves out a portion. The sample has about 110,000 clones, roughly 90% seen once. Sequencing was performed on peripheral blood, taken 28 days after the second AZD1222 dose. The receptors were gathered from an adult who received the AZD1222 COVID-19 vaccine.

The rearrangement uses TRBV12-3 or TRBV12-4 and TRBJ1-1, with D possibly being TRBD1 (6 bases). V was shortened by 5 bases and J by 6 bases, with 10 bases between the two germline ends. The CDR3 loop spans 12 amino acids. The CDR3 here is CASSLWTAEAFF. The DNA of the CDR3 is TGTGCCAGCAGTCTTTGGACAGCTGAAGCTTTCTTT.

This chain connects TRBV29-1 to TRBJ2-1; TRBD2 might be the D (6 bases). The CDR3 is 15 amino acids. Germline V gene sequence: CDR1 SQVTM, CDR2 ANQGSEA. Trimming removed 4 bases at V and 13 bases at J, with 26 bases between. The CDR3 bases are TGCAGCGTTGCCTTGAGACAGAGTGATGGAGGGGTCCAGTTCTTC. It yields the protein CSVALRQSDGGVQFF.

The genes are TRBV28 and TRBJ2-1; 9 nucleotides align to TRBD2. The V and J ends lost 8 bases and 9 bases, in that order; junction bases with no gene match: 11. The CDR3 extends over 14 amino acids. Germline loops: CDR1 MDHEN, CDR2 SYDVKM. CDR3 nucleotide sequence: TGTGCCAGCGGTTACTTAGCGGGAGCGGGTGAGCAGTTCTTC. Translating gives CASGYLAGAGEQFF.

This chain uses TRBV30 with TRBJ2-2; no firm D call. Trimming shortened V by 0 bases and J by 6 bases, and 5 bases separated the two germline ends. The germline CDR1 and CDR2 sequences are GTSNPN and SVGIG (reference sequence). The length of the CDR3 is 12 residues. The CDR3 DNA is TGTGCCTGGAGTGTAGACGCCGGGGAGCTGTTTTTT. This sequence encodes CAWSVDAGELFF.

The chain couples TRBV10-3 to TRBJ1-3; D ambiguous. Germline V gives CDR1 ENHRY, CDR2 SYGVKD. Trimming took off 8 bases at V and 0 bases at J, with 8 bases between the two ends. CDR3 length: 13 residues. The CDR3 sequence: CAIDAISGNTIYF. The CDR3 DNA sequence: TGTGCCATCGACGCCATCTCTGGAAACACCATATATTTT.

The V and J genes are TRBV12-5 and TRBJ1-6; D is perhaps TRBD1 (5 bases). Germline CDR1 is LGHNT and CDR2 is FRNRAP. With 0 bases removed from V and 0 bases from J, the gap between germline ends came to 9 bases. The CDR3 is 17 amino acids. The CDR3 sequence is CASGLVGGSSYNSPLHF. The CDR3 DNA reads TGTGCTAGTGGTTTGGTGGGGGGGAGCTCCTATAATTCACCCCTCCACTTT.

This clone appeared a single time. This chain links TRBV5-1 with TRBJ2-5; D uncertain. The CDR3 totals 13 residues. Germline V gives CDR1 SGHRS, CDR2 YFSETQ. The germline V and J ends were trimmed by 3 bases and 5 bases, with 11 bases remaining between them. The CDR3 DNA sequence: TGCGCCAGCAGCTATATATTGGAGGAGACCCAGTACTTC. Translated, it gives CASSYILEETQYF.

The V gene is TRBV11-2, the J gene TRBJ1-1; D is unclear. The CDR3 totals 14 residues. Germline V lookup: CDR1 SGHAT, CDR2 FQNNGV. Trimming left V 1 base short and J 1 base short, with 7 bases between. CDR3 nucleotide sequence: TGTGCCAGCAGCTTAGGACCTTCGAACACTGAAGCTTTCTTT. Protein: CASSLGPSNTEAFF.

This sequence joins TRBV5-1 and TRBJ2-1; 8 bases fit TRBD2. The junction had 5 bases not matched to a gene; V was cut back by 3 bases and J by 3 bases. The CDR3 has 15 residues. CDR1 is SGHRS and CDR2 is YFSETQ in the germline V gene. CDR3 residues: CASSSSGGIYNEQFF. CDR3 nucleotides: TGCGCCAGCAGCTCGTCGGGGGGGATCTACAATGAGCAGTTCTTC.

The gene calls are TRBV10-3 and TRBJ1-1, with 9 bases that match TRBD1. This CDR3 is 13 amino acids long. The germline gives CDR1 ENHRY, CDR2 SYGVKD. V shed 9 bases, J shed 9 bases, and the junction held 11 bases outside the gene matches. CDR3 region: CAIQQGAGHQAFF. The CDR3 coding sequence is TGTGCCATTCAACAGGGGGCGGGCCACCAAGCTTTCTTT.

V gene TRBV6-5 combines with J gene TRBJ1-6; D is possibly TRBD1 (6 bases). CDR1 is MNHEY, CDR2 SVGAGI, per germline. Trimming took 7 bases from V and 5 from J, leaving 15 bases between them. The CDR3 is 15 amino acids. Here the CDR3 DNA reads TGTGCCAGCACCCCTAACCCAGGGGATAATTCACCCCTCCACTTT. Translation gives CASTPNPGDNSPLHF.

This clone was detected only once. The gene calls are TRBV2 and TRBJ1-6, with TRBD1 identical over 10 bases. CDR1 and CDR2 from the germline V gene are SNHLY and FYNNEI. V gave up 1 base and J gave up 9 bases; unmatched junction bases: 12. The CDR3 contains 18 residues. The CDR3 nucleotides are TGTGCCAGCAGTGAAGGGGACAGGGGCCTCTCCCTTCGTTCACCCCTCCACTTT. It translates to CASSEGDRGLSLRSPLHF.

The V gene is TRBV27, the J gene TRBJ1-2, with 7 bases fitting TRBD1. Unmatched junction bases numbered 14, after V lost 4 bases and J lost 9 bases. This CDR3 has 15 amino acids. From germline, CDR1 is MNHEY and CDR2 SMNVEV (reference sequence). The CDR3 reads CASSWNRGPLGSYTF. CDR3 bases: TGTGCCAGCAGTTGGAACAGGGGTCCCCTAGGAAGCTACACCTTC.

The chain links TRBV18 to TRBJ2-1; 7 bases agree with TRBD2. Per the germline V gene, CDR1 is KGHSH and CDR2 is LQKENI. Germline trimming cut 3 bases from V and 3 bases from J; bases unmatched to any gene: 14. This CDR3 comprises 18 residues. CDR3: CASSPFLSGRANYNEQFF. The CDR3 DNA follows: TGTGCCAGCTCACCGTTTCTATCTGGGAGGGCGAACTACAATGAGCAGTTCTTC.

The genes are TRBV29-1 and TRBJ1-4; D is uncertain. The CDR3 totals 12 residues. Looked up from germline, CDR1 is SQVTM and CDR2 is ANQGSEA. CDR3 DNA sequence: TGCAGTGCAGAAGCAACTAATGAAAAACTGTTTTTT. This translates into CSAEATNEKLFF.

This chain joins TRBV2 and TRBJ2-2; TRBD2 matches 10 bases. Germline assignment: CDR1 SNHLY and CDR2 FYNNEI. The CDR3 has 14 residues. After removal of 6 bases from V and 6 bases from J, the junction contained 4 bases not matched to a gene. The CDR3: CASSQAGGPGELFF. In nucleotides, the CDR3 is TGTGCCAGCAGCCAAGCGGGGGGGCCCGGGGAGCTGTTTTTT. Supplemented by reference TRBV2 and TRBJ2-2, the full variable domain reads EPEVTQTPSHQVTQMGQEVILRCVPISNHLYFYWYRQILGQKVEFLVSFYNNEISEKSEIFDDQFSVERPDGSNFTLKIRSTKLEDSAMYFCASSQAGGPGELFFGEGSRLTVL.

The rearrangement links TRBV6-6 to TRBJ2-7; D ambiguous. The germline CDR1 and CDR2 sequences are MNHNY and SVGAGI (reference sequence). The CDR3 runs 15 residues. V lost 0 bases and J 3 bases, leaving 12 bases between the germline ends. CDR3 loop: CASSYSTPRDYEQYF. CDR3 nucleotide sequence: TGTGCCAGCAGTTACTCGACTCCAAGGGACTACGAGCAGTACTTC.

The CDR3 here is CACTTSGTEAFF. CDR3 nucleotide sequence: TGTGCCTGTACAACCTCCGGGACCGAAGCTTTCTTT. The chain links TRBV30 to TRBJ1-1, with a tentative D call TRBD1 (5 bases). The V gene's germline CDR1 is GTSNPN and CDR2 SVGIG (reference sequence). The CDR3 totals 12 residues. V was pared by 6 bases and J by 8 bases, with 16 bases between.

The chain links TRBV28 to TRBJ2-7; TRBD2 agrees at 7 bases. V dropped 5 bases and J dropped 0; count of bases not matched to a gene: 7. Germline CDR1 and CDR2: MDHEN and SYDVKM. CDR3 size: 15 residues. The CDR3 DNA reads TGTGCCAGCAGTGCTGGGACTACCAGCTCCTACGAGCAGTACTTC. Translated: CASSAGTTSSYEQYF.

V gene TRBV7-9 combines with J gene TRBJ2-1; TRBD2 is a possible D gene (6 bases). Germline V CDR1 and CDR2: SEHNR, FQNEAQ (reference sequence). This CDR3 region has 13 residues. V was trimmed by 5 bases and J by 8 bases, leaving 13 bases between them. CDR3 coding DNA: TGTGCCAGCAGCCCCCGACTAGGCGATGAGCAGTTCTTC. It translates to CASSPRLGDEQFF.

The CDR3 reads CATSRQSLLSEKLFF. For the CDR3, the DNA is TGTGCCACCAGCAGACAAAGCCTCCTCAGTGAAAAACTGTTTTTT. V usage is TRBV15 and J usage is TRBJ1-4, with D unresolved. This CDR3 region has 15 residues. The germline gives CDR1 LNHNV, CDR2 YYDKDF (reference sequence). V was clipped by 2 bases and J by 7 bases, with 14 bases between them.

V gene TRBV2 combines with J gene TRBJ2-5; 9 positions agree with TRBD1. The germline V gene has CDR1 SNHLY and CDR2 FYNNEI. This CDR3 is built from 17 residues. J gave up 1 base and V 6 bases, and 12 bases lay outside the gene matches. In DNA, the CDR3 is TGTGCCAGCAGAAAACGGGGGACAGGGTTTACCCAAGAGACCCAGTACTTC. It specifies CASRKRGTGFTQETQYF.

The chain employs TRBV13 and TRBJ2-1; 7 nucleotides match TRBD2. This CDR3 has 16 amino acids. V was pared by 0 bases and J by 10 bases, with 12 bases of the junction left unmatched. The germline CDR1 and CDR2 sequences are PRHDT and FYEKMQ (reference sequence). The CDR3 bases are TGTGCCAGCAGCTTAGGCCGGAGGGAGGGCCTACTCGAGCAGTTCTTC. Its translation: CASSLGRREGLLEQFF.

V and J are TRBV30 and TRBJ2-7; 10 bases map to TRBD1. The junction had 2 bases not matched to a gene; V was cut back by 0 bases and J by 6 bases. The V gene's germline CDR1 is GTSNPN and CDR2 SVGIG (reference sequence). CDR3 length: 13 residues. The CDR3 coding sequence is TGTGCCTGGAGTGTTGGGACAGGGGCCGAGCAGTACTTC. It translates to CAWSVGTGAEQYF. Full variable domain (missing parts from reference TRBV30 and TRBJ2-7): SQTIHQWPATLVQPVGSPLSLECTVEGTSNPNLYWYRQAAGRGLQLLFYSVGIGQISSEVPQNLSASRPQDRQFILSSKKLLLSDSGFYLCAWSVGTGAEQYFGPGTRLTVT.

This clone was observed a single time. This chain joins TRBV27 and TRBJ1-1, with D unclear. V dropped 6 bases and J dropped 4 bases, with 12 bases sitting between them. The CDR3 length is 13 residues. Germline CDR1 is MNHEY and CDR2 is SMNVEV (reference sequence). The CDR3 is CASSHMLGTEAFF. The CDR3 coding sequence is TGTGCCAGCAGCCATATGCTGGGCACTGAAGCTTTCTTT.

Written as DNA, the CDR3 is TGTGCCAGCAGTGAAGTTTTTGGGACGGGGAACACCGGGGAGCTGTTTTTT. It codes for CASSEVFGTGNTGELFF. The chain recombines TRBV2 with TRBJ2-2, with D perhaps assigned TRBD1 or TRBD2 (5 bases each). Germline CDR1 SNHLY, CDR2 FYNNEI. Trimming took 1 base from V and 1 from J, leaving 13 bases between them. The CDR3 runs to 17 residues.

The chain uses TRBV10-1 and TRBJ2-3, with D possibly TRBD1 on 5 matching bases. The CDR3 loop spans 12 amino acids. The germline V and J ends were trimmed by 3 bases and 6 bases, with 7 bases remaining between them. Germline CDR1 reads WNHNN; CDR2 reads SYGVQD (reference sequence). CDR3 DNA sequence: TGCGCCAGCAGTGACTCAGGGGATACGCAGTATTTT. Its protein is CASSDSGDTQYF.

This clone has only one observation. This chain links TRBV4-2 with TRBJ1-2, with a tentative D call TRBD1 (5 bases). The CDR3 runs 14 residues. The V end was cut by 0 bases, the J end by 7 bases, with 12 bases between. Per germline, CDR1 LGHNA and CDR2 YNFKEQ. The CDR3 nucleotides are TGTGCCAGCAGCCAAGATTCGGGGGAGGCTGGCTACACCTTC. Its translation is CASSQDSGEAGYTF.